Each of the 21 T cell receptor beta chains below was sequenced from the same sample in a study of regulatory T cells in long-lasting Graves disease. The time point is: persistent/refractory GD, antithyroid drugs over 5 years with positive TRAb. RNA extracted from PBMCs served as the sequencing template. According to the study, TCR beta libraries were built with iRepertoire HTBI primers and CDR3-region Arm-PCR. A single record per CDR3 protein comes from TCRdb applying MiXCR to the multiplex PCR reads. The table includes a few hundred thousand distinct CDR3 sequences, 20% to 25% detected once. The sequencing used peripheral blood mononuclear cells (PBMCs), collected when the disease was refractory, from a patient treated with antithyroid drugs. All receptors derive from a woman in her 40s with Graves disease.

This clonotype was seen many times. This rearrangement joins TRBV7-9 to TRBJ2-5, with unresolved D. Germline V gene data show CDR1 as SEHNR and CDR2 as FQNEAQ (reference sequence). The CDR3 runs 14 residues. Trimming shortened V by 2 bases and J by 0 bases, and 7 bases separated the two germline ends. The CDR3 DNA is TGTGCCAGCAGCTTAACGGTGTACCAAGAGACCCAGTACTTC. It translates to CASSLTVYQETQYF.

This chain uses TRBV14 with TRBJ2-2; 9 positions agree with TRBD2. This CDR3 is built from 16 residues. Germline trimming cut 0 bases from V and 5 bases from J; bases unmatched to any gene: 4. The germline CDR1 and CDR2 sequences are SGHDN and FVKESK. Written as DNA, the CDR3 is TGTGCCAGCAGCCAAGATTTCCTAGCGGGAACCGGGGAGCTGTTTTTT. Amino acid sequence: CASSQDFLAGTGELFF.

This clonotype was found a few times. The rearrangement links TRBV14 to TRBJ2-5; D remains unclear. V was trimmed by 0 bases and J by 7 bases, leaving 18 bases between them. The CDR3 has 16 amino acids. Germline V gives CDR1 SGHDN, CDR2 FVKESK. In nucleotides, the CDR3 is TGTGCCAGCAGCCAAGATGTGGTGTCCGGTACCGGGACCCAGTACTTC. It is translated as CASSQDVVSGTGTQYF. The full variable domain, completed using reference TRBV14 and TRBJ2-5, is EAGVTQFPSHSVIEKGQTVTLRCDPISGHDNLYWYRRVMGKEIKFLLHFVKESKQDESGMPNNRFLAERTGGTYSTLKVQPAELEDSGVYFCASSQDVVSGTGTQYFGPGTRLLVL.

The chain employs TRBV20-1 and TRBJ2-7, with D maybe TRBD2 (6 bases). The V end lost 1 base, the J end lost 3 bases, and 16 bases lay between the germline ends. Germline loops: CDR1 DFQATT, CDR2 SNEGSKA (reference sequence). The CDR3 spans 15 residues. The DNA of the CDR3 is TGCAGTGCTAGAGTTATGAGGGGAGGTTTCTACGAGCAGTACTTC. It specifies CSARVMRGGFYEQYF.

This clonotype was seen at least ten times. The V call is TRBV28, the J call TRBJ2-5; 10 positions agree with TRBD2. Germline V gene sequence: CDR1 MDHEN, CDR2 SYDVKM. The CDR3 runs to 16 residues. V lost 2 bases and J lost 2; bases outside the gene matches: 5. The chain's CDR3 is CASSLKLAGFQETQYF. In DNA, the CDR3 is TGTGCCAGCAGTTTAAAACTAGCGGGATTTCAAGAGACCCAGTACTTC.

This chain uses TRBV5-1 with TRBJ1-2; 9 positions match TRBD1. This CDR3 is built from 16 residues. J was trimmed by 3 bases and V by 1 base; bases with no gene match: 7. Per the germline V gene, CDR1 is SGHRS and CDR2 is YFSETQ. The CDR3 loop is CASSLTGTGTYYGYTF. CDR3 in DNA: TGCGCCAGCAGCTTGACCGGGACAGGGACCTACTATGGCTACACCTTC.

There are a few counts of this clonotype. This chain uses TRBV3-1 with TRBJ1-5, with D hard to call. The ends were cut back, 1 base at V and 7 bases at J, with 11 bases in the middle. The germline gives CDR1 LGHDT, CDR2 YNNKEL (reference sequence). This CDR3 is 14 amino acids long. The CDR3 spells CASSQGAGGQPQHF. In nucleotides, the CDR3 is TGTGCCAGCAGCCAAGGGGCGGGCGGGCAGCCCCAGCATTTT. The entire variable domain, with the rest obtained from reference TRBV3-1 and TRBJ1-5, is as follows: DTAVSQTPKYLVTQMGNDKSIKCEQNLGHDTMYWYKQDSKKFLKIMFSYNNKELIINETVPNRFSPKSPDKAHLNLHINSLELGDSAVYFCASSQGAGGQPQHFGDGTRLSIL.

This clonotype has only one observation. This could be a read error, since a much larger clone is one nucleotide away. The CDR3 DNA follows: TGCAGTGCGAGCGTCTGGTCCATCTCAAGGGAAAACATTCAGTACTTC. This translates into CSASVWSISRENIQYF. This chain joins TRBV20-1 and TRBJ2-4; D ambiguous. The germline gives CDR1 DFQATT, CDR2 SNEGSKA (reference sequence). This CDR3 spans 16 amino acids. The V and J ends lost 6 bases and 5 bases respectively, with 23 bases between them.

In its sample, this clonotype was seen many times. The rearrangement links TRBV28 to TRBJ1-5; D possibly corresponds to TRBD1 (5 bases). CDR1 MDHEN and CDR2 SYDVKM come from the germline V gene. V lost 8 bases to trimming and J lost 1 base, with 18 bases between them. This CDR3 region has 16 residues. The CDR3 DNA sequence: TGTGCCAGCGTGAACTCCGAAAAGGGGAGCAATCAGCCCCAGCATTTT. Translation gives CASVNSEKGSNQPQHF.

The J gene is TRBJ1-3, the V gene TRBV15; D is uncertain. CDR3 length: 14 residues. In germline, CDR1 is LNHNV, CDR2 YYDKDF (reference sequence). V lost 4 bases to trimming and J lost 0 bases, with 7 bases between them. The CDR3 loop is CATSKGSSGNTIYF. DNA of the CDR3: TGTGCCACCAGCAAAGGGAGCTCTGGAAACACCATATATTTT.

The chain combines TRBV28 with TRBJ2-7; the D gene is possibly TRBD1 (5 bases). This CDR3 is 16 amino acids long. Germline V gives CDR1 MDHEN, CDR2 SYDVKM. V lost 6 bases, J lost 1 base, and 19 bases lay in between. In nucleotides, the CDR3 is TGTGCCAGCAGCGACAAGAGGCAGGGCCTATCCTACGAGCAGTACTTC. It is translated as CASSDKRQGLSYEQYF.

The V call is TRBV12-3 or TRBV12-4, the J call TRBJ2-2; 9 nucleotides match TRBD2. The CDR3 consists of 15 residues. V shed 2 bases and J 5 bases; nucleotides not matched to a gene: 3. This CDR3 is CASSLQLAGTGELFF. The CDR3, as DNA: TGTGCCAGCAGTTTACAGCTAGCGGGAACCGGGGAGCTGTTTTTT.

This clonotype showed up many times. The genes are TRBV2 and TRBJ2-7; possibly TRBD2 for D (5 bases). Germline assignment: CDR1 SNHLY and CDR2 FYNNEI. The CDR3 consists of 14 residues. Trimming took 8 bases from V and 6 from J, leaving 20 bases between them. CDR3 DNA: TGTGCCAGCCACCCCGGGAAGACGTTCCGCGAGCAGTACTTC. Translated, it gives CASHPGKTFREQYF.

The DNA for the CDR3 is TGCAGTGCTATTGCTAACTCCTACGAGCAGTACTTC. This codes for CSAIANSYEQYF. The chain is built from TRBV20-1 and TRBJ2-7, with unresolved D. V was trimmed by 4 bases and J by 0 bases, leaving 7 bases between them. Germline CDR1 DFQATT, CDR2 SNEGSKA (reference sequence). CDR3 size: 12 residues.

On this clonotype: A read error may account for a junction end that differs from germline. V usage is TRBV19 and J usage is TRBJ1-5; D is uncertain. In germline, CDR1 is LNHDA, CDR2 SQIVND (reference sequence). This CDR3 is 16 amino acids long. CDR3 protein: CASSKFDGRSRQPQRF. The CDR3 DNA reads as TGTGCCAGTAGTAAGTTTGACGGACGGTCGCGGCAGCCCCAGCGTTTT. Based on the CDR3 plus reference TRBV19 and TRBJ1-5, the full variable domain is DGGITQSPKYLFRKEGQNVTLSCEQNLNHDAMYWYRQDPGQGLRLIYYSQIVNDFQKGDIAEGYSVSREKKESFPLTVTSAQKNPTAFYLCASSKFDGRSRQPQRFGDGTRLSIL.

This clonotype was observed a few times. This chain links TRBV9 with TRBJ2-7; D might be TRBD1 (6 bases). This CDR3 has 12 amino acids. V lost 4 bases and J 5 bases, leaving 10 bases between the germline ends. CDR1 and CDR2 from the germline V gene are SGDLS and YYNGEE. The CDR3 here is CASSSQGDEQYF. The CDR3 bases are TGTGCCAGCAGCTCACAGGGTGACGAGCAGTACTTC.

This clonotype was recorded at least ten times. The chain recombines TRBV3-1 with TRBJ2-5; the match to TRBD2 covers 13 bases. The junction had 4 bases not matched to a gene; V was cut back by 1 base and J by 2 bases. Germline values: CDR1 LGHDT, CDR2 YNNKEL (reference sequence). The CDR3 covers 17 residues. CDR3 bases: TGTGCCAGCAGCCAAGGACTAGCGGGAGGCTTGCAAGAGACCCAGTACTTC. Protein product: CASSQGLAGGLQETQYF.

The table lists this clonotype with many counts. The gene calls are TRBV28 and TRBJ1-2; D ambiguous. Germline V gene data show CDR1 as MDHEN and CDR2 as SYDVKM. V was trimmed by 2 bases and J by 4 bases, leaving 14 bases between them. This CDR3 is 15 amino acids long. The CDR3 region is CASSLGGRRGYGYTF. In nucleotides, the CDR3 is TGTGCCAGCAGTTTAGGAGGGAGACGGGGCTATGGCTACACCTTC.

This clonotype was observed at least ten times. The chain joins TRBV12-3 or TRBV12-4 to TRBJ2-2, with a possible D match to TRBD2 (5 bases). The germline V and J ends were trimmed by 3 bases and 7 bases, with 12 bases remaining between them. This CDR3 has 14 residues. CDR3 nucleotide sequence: TGTGCCAGCAGTTTTAGCGTCGCAGGCGGGGAGCTGTTTTTT. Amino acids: CASSFSVAGGELFF.

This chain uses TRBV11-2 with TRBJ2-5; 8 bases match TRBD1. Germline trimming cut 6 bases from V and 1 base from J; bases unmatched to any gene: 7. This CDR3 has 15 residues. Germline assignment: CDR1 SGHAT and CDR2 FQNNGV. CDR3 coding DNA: TGTGCCAGCAGACAAAGACAGGGGCTCCAAGAGACCCAGTACTTC. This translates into CASRQRQGLQETQYF. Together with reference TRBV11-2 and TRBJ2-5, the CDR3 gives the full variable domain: EAGVAQSPRYKIIEKRQSVAFWCNPISGHATLYWYQQILGQGPKLLIQFQNNGVVDDSQLPKDRFSAERLKGVDSTLKIQPAKLEDSAVYLCASRQRQGLQETQYFGPGTRLLVL.

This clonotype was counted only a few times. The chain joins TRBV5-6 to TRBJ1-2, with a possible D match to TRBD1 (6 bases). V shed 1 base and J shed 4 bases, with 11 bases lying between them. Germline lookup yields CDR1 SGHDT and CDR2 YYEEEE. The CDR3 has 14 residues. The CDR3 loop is CASSLSRGRYGYTF. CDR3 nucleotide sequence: TGTGCCAGCAGCTTGTCACGGGGGCGCTATGGCTACACCTTC.